Each of the 14 T cell receptor beta chains below was sequenced from the same sample in a study of regulatory T cells in long-lasting Graves disease. Library construction for TCR beta used iRepertoire HTBI primers and Arm-PCR of CDR3 regions. TCRdb redid the calling of the multiplex PCR reads with MiXCR, one entry per CDR3 protein. The top ten hold more than 8.5% of the sample, which has about 540,000 distinct CDR3 sequences, roughly 14% seen once. The time point was: newly diagnosed GD, antithyroid drugs for less than 3 months. Isolated PBMC RNA provided the starting material for the TCR library. This sample was also put to use in a study of T cells in Graves' hyperthyroidism and ophthalmopathy.

Sample: peripheral blood mononuclear cells (PBMCs), taken at new diagnosis, from a patient treated with antithyroid drugs. The receptors were gathered from a man aged 25 to 40 with Graves disease.

This clonotype has a handful of counts. V is TRBV29-1 and J is TRBJ2-1; 14 positions match TRBD2. From germline, CDR1 is SQVTM and CDR2 ANQGSEA. The CDR3 is 15 amino acids. The V and J ends lost 6 bases and 8 bases, in that order; junction bases with no gene match: 9. The CDR3 DNA follows: TGCAGCGTGAAGACCGGGACTAGCGGGAGAGATGAGCAGTTCTTC. Its protein is CSVKTGTSGRDEQFF.

This clonotype was recorded many times. The chain has TRBV11-2 and TRBJ1-1; D is unresolved. Trimming removed 0 bases from V and 6 bases from J, with 11 bases in between. This CDR3 has 14 amino acids. Germline V CDR1 and CDR2: SGHAT, FQNNGV. CDR3 bases: TGTGCCAGCAGCTTAGAACTTATGAGGGCTGAAGCTTTCTTT. Translated, it gives CASSLELMRAEAFF.

This clonotype was seen more than once but under ten times. The chain links TRBV20-1 to TRBJ2-7; a possible D gene is TRBD1 (7 bases). The CDR3 has 13 amino acids. The V gene lost 6 bases and the J gene lost 3 bases, with 15 bases spanning the gap. The germline V gene has CDR1 DFQATT and CDR2 SNEGSKA (reference sequence). CDR3 protein: CSAAGQSLYEQYF. In DNA, the CDR3 is TGCAGTGCCGCGGGACAGTCCCTCTACGAGCAGTACTTC.

The chain carries TRBV24-1 and TRBJ2-2; D is unclear. The CDR3 runs 14 residues. Per germline, CDR1 KGHDR and CDR2 SFDVKD. Trimming cost V 5 bases and J 1 base, with 7 bases left between them. The CDR3 sequence is CATSVGKNTGELFF. The CDR3 bases are TGTGCCACCAGTGTGGGAAAGAACACCGGGGAGCTGTTTTTT.

This clonotype was picked up many times. The chain carries TRBV12-3 or TRBV12-4 and TRBJ1-5; TRBD1 agrees at 7 bases. The trim removed 4 bases at V and 0 bases at J, leaving 3 bases unmatched. The CDR3 length is 15 residues. The CDR3 reads CASSYTGVSNQPQHF. As DNA, the CDR3 is TGTGCCAGCAGTTATACAGGGGTTAGCAATCAGCCCCAGCATTTT.

Many counts were recorded for this clonotype. The chain joins TRBV24-1 to TRBJ2-1; 10 bases agree with TRBD1. J lost 5 bases, V lost 2 bases, and 2 bases had no gene match. Germline V gene data show CDR1 as KGHDR and CDR2 as SFDVKD. The CDR3 consists of 15 residues. This chain's CDR3 is CATSDYGTGDNEQFF. In nucleotides, the CDR3 is TGTGCCACCAGTGATTATGGGACAGGGGACAATGAGCAGTTCTTC.

This clonotype occurred a few times. The CDR3 sequence is CASSWAEMQYF. In DNA form, the CDR3 reads TGCGCCAGCAGCTGGGCAGAGATGCAGTATTTT. V and J are TRBV5-1 and TRBJ2-3; D is ambiguous. Germline V gene lookup returns CDR1 SGHRS and CDR2 YFSETQ. V was shortened by 3 bases and J by 11 bases, with 10 bases between the two germline ends. This CDR3 has 11 amino acids.

The sample holds many counts of this clonotype. CDR3 sequence reads: CAWRRETGPYEQYF. DNA for the CDR3: TGTGCCTGGAGACGAGAGACAGGACCCTACGAGCAGTACTTC. This chain connects TRBV30 to TRBJ2-7, with D perhaps matching TRBD1 (6 bases). CDR1 GTSNPN and CDR2 SVGIG come from the germline V gene (reference sequence). V was clipped by 3 bases and J by 2 bases, with 14 bases between them. The CDR3 has 14 amino acids.

The V gene is TRBV4-1, the J gene TRBJ1-6, with D perhaps TRBD1 (6 bases). V lost 1 base and J lost 7, with 17 bases in between. Germline assignment: CDR1 MGHRA and CDR2 YSYEKL. This CDR3 is built from 17 residues. CDR3 residues: CASSQGVAGAKNSPLHF. The CDR3 bases are TGCGCCAGCAGCCAAGGGGTAGCGGGGGCAAAGAATTCACCCCTCCACTTT.

The gene calls are TRBV12-3 or TRBV12-4 and TRBJ2-2; 9 bases match TRBD2. V dropped 2 bases and J dropped 0; count of bases not matched to a gene: 4. This CDR3 spans 17 amino acids. As DNA, the CDR3 is TGTGCCAGCAGTTTACCGCGGACTAGCGCGAACACCGGGGAGCTGTTTTTT. This translates into CASSLPRTSANTGELFF.

A word on this clonotype: A single base separates this from a much larger clone, so it may be a read error. J is TRBJ1-1 and V is TRBV3-1; no clear D. Germline loops: CDR1 LGHDT, CDR2 YNNKEL (reference sequence). This CDR3 comprises 12 residues. The CDR3 is CASCHGPDEAFF. CDR3 in DNA: TGTGCCAGCTGCCACGGACCCGATGAAGCTTTCTTT.

The chain links TRBV5-1 to TRBJ2-2; a possible D gene is TRBD1 (7 bases). CDR1 SGHRS and CDR2 YFSETQ come from the germline V gene. The CDR3 totals 15 residues. V was cut by 4 bases and J by 3 bases, with 13 bases left in between. The CDR3 DNA sequence: TGCGCCAGCAGCGGGCAGGGGGGACACACCGGGGAGCTGTTTTTT. Amino acid sequence: CASSGQGGHTGELFF.

The chain joins TRBV29-1 to TRBJ1-2; unclear D gene. Germline-derived CDR1 and CDR2 are SQVTM and ANQGSEA. Deletions cut 7 bases from V and 8 bases from J, with 20 bases between. The CDR3 runs 13 residues. The CDR3 reads CSASPVGKGGYTF. The DNA of the CDR3 is TGCAGCGCTTCCCCCGTAGGAAAAGGCGGCTACACCTTC.

This clonotype was seen a few times. This chain uses TRBV4-2 with TRBJ2-3, with unresolved D. The CDR3 runs 15 residues. Germline CDR1 LGHNA, CDR2 YNFKEQ. Trimming removed 4 bases at V and 2 bases at J, with 13 bases between. CDR3 protein: CASSRNRDPTDTQYF. CDR3 coding DNA: TGTGCCAGCAGCCGAAACCGCGACCCCACAGATACGCAGTATTTT.